This T cell receptor beta chain was recorded in a study of Ad26.COV2.S vaccination and SARS-CoV-2 variants. Whole-study context: Participants got Ad26.COV2.S intramuscularly, once or twice 56 days apart. General observations from the study: Breadth of non-spike TCRs did not differ between vaccinees and placebo recipients.

The V gene's germline CDR1 is SGHRS and CDR2 YFSETQ. CDR3 length: 13 residues. The trim removed 4 bases at V and 3 bases at J, leaving 4 bases unmatched. Treatment noted: about 20 received Ad26.COV2.S at low or high dose, single or two shots; several received placebo; per-sample allocation not given. Samples came from day 63 after the first vaccine or placebo injection. Concerning this clone: Its antigen remains unidentified.

Measured with immunoSEQ multiplex PCR; TCRdb has only the in-frame clones, and not every one. The profile shows approximately 450,000 clones, more than 80% of them singletons. This specimen was peripheral blood, taken in a trial of Ad26.COV2.S vaccine versus placebo. V is TRBV5-1 and J is TRBJ2-7, with 7 bases matching TRBD1. The TCR comes from a person between 18 and 65 years old who received the Ad26.COV2.S COVID-19 vaccine or a placebo. The CDR3 region is CASSLGQVYEQYF. As DNA, the CDR3 is TGCGCCAGCAGCCTAGGACAGGTCTACGAGCAGTACTTC.